This paragraph reports one TCR beta chain. Its target is unknown. The length of the CDR3 is 15 residues. Trimming removed 1 base from V and 6 bases from J, with 15 bases in between. Germline V lookup: CDR1 SGHRS, CDR2 YFSETQ. This sample was included in a study of blood T cells in healthy people across ages. Overall study results and limits: Diversity was estimated from one million T cells, and these estimates were considered underestimates.

Primed by a sample-barcoded 5' primer and a J-beta primer mix, a second PCR proceeded for 7 to 11 cycles. TCRdb used MiXCR to reprocess the 5' RACE reads, holding one entry per CDR3 protein. The sample lists fewer than 1 million distinct CDR3 sequences, roughly 44% seen once, with around 21% in the top ten. J is TRBJ2-3 and V is TRBV5-1; maybe TRBD1 (6 bases). The receptor was isolated from a man aged 55 to 70 in good health. Sequenced input: blood. Here the CDR3 DNA reads TGCGCCAGCAGCTTGAGGTCAGGGGAGCAGGATACGCAGTATTTT. This encodes CASSLRSGEQDTQYF.